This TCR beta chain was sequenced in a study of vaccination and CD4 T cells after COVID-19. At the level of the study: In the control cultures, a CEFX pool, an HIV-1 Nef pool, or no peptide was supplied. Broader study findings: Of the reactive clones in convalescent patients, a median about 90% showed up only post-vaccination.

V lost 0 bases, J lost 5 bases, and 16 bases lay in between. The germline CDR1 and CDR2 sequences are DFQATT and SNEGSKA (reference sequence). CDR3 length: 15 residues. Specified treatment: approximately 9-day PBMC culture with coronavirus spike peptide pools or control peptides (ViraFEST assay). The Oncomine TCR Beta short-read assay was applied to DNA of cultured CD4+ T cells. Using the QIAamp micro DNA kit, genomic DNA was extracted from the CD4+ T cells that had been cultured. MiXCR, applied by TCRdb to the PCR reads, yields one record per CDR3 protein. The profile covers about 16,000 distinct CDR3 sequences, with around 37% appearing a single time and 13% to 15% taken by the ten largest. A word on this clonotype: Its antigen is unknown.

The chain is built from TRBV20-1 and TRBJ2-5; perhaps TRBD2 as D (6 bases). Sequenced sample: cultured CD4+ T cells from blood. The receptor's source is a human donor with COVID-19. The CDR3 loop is CSARDPGRLKETQYF. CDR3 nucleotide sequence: TGCAGTGCTAGAGATCCTGGGAGGCTAAAGGAGACCCAGTACTTC.